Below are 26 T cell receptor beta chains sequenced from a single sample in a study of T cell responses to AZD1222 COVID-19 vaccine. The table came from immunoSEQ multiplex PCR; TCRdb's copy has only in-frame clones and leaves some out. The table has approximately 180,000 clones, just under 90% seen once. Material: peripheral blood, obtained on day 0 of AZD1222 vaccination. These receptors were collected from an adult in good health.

The CDR3 protein is CASSLGARGTYGYTF. CDR3 DNA sequence: TGCGCCAGCAGCTTGGGGGCAAGAGGAACCTATGGCTACACCTTC. The rearrangement joins TRBV5-1 to TRBJ1-2; D unresolved. Germline lookup yields CDR1 SGHRS and CDR2 YFSETQ. The V end lost 0 bases, the J end lost 4 bases, and 13 bases lay between the germline ends. The CDR3 runs 15 residues.

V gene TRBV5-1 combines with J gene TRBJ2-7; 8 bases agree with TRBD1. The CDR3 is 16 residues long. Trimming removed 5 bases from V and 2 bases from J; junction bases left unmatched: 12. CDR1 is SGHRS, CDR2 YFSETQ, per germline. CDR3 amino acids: CASRISTGAPTYEQYF. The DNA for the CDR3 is TGCGCCAGCAGAATTTCGACAGGGGCCCCAACCTACGAGCAGTACTTC.

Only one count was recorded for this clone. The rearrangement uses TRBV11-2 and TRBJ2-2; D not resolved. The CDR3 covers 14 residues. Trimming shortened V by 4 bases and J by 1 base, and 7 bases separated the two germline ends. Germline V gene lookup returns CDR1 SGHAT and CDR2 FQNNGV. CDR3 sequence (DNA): TGTGCCAGCAGCTCTGATGGGAACACCGGGGAGCTGTTTTTT. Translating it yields CASSSDGNTGELFF.

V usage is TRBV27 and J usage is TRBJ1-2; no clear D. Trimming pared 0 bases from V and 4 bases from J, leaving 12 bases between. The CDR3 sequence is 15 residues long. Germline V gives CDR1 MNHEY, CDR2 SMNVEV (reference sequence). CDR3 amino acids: CASSLSAGIGYGYTF. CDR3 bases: TGTGCCAGCAGTTTATCCGCGGGGATCGGCTATGGCTACACCTTC.

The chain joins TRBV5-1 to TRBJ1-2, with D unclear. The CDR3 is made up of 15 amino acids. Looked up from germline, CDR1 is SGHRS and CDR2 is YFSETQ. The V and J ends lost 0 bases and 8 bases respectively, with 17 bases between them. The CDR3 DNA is TGCGCCAGCAGCTTGGAGCCTAGTGCGAACGGGGGCTACACCTTC. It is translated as CASSLEPSANGGYTF.

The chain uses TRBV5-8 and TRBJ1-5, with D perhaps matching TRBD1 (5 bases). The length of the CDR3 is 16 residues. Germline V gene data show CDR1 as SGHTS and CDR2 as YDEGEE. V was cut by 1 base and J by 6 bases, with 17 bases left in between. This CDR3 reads CASSLPGTPKGQPQHF. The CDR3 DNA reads TGTGCCAGCAGCTTGCCCGGGACCCCAAAAGGTCAGCCCCAGCATTTT.

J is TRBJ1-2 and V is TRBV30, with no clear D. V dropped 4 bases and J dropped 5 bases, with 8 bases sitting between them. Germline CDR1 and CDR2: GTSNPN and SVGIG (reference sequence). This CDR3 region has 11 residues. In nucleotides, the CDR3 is TGTGCCTGGACCCGGGCGTATGGCTACACCTTC. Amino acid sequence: CAWTRAYGYTF. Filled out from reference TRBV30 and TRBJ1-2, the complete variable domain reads SQTIHQWPATLVQPVGSPLSLECTVEGTSNPNLYWYRQAAGRGLQLLFYSVGIGQISSEVPQNLSASRPQDRQFILSSKKLLLSDSGFYLCAWTRAYGYTFGSGTRLTVV.

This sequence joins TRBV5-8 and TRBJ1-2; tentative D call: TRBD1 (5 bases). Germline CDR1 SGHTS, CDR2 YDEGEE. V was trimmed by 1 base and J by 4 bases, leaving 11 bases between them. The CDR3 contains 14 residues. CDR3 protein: CASSLSGGGYGYTF. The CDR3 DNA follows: TGTGCCAGCAGCTTGTCGGGTGGGGGCTATGGCTACACCTTC.

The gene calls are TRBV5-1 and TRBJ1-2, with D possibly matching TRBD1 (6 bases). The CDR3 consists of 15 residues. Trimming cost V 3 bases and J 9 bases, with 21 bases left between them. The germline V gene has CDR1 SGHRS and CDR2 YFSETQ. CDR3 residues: CASSSRDTFGVSYTF. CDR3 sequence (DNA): TGCGCCAGCAGCTCTCGGGACACATTTGGCGTAAGCTACACCTTC.

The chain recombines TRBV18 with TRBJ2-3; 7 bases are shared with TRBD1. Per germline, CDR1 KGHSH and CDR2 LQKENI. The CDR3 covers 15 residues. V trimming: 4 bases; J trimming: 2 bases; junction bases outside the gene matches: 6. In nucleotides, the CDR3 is TGTGCCAGCTCACTCAGGACAGGTAACACAGATACGCAGTATTTT. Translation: CASSLRTGNTDTQYF.

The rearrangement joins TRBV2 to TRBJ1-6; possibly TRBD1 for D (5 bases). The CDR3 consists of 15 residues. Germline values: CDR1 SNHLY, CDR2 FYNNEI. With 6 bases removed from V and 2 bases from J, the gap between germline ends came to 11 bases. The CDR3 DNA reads TGTGCCAGCAGGTACGACAGAACCTATAATTCACCCCTCCACTTT. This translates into CASRYDRTYNSPLHF.

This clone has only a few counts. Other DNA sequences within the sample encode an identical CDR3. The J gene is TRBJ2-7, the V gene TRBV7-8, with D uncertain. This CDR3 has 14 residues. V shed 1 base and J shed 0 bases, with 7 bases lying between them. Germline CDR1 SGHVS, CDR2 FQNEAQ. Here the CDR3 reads CASSLVVSSYEQYF. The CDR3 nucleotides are TGTGCCAGCAGCTTAGTGGTCAGCTCCTACGAGCAGTACTTC.

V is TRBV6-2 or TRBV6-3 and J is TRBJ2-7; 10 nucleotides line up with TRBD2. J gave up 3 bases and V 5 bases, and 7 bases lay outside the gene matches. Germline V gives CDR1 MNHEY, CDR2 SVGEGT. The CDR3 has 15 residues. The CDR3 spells CASSDLAGEFYEQYF. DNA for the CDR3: TGTGCCAGCAGTGATCTAGCGGGGGAATTCTACGAGCAGTACTTC.

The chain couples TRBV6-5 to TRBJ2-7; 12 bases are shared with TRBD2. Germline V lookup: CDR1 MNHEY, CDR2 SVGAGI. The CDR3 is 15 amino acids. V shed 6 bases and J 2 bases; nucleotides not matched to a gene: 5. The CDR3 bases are TGTGCCAGCAGCCGACTAGCGGGGGAAGCCTACGAGCAGTACTTC. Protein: CASSRLAGEAYEQYF.

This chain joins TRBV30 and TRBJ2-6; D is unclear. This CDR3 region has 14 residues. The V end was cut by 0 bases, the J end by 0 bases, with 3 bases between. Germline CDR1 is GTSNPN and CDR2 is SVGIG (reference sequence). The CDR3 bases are TGTGCCTGGAGTGTACTCTCTGGGGCCAACGTCCTGACTTTC. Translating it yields CAWSVLSGANVLTF.

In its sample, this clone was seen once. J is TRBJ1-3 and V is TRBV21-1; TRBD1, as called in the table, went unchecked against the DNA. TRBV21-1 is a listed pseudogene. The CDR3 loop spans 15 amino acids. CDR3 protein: CASSKLLKGAYTIYF. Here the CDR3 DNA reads TGTGCCAGCAGCAAACTTTTGAAGGGGGCCTACACCATATATTTT.

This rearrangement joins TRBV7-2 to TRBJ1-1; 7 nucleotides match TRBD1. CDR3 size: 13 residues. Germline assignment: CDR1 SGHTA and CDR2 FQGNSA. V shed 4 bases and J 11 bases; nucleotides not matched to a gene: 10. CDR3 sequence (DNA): TGTGCCAGCAGCTCGGACAGGAACCTTGAGGCTTTCTTT. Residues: CASSSDRNLEAFF.

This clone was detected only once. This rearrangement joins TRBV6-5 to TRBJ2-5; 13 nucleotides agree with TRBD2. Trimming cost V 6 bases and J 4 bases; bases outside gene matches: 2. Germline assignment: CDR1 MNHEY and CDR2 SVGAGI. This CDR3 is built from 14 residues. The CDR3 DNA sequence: TGTGCCAGCAGGTGGACTAGCGGGGGAGAGACCCAGTACTTC. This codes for CASRWTSGGETQYF.

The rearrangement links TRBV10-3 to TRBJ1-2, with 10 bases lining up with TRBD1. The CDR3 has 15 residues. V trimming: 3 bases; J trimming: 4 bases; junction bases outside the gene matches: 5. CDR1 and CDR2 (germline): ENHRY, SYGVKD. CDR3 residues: CAISEGGQGGYGYTF. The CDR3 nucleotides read TGTGCCATCAGTGAAGGTGGACAGGGGGGCTATGGCTACACCTTC.

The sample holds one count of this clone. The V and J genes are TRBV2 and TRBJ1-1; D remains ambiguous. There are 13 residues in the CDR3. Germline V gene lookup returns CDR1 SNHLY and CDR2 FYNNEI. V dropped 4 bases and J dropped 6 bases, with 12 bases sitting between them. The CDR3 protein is CASSASERAEAFF. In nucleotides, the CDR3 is TGTGCCAGCAGTGCGTCGGAGAGGGCTGAAGCTTTCTTT.

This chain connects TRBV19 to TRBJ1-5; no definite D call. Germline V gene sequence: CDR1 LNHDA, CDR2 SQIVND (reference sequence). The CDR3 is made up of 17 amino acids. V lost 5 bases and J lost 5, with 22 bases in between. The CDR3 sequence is CASSPTPLIGRYQPQHF. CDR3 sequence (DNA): TGTGCCAGTAGTCCCACCCCCCTCATCGGACGGTATCAGCCCCAGCATTTT.

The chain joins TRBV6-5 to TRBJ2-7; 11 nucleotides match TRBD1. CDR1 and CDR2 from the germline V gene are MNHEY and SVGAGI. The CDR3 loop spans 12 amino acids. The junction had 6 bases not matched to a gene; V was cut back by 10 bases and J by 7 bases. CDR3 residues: CAIGQGAGEQYF. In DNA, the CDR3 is TGTGCCATCGGACAGGGGGCGGGTGAGCAGTACTTC.

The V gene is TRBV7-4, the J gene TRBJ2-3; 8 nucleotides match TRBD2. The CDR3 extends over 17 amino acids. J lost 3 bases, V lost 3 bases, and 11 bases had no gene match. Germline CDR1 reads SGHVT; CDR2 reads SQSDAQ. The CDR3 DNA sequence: TGTGCCAGCAGCTTTAAGTTTTGCGGGGGGTTAACAGATACGCAGTATTTT. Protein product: CASSFKFCGGLTDTQYF.

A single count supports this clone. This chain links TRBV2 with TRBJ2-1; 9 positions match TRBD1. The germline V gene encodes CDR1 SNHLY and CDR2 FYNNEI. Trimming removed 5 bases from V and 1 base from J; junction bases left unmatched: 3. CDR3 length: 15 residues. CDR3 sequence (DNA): TGTGCCAGCAGTAACAGGGGGCCGTCCTACAATGAGCAGTTCTTC. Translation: CASSNRGPSYNEQFF.

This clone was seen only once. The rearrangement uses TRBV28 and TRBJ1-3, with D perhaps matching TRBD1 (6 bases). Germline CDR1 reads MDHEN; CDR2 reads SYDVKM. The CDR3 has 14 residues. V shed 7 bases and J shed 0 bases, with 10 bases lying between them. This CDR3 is CASTPTGSGNTIYF. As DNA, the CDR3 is TGTGCCAGCACCCCGACAGGCTCTGGAAACACCATATATTTT.

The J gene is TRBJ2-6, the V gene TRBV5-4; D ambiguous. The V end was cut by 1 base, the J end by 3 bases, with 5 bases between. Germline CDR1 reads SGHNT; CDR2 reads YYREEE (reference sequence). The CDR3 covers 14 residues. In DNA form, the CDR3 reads TGTGCCAGCAGCTTGACTGGTGGGGCCAACGTCCTGACTTTC. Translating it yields CASSLTGGANVLTF. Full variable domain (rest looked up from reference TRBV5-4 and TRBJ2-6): ETGVTQSPTHLIKTRGQQVTLRCSSQSGHNTVSWYQQALGQGPQFIFQYYREEENGRGNFPPRFSGLQFPNYSSELNVNALELDDSALYLCASSLTGGANVLTFGAGSRLTVL.